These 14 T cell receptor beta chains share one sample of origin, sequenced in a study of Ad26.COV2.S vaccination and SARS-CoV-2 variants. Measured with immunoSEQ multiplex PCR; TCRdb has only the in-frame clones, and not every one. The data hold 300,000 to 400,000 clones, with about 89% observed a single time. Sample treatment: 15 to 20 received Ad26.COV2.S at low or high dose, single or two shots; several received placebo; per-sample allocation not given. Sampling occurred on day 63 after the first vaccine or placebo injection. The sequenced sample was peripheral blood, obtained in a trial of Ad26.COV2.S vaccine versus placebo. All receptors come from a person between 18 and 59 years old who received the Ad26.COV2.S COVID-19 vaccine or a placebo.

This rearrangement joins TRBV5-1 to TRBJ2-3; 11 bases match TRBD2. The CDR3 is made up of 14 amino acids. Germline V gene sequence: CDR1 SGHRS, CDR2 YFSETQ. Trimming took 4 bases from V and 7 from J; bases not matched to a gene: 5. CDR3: CASSDSGGANTQYF. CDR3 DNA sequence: TGCGCCAGCAGCGATAGCGGGGGGGCCAATACGCAGTATTTT. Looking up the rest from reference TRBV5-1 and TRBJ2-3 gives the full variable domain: KAGVTQTPRYLIKTRGQQVTLSCSPISGHRSVSWYQQTPGQGLQFLFEYFSETQRNKGNFPGRFSGRQFSNSRSEMNVSTLELGDSALYLCASSDSGGANTQYFGPGTRLTVL.

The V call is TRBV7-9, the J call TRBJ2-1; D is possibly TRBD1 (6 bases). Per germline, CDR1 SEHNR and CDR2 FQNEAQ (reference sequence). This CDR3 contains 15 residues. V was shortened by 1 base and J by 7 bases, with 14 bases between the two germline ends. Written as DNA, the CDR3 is TGTGCCAGCAGCTTAGGTCCTGGACAGTTGAATGAGCAGTTCTTC. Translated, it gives CASSLGPGQLNEQFF.

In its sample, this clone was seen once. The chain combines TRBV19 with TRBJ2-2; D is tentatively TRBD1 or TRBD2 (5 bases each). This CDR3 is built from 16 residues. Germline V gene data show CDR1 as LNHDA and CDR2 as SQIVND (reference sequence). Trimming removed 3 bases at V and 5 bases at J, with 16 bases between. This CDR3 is CASSIPRDVLTGELFF. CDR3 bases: TGTGCCAGTAGTATCCCCCGGGACGTGTTAACCGGGGAGCTGTTTTTT.

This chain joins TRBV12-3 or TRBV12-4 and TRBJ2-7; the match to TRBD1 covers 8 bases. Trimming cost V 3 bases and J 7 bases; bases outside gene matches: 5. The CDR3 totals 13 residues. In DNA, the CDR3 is TGTGCCAGCAGTTTCGGGACAGGTTCTGAGCAGTACTTC. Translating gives CASSFGTGSEQYF.

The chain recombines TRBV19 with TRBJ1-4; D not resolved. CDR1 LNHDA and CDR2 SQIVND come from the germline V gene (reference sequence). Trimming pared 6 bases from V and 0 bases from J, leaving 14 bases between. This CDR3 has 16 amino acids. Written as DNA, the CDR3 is TGTGCCAGTAGCCAGAATTCAGTTGCAACTAATGAAAAACTGTTTTTT. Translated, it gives CASSQNSVATNEKLFF.

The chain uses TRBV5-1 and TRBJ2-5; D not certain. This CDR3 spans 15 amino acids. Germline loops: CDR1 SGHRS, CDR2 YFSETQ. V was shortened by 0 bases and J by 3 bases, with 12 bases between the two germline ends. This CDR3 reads CASSLGSGGEETQYF. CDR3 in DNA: TGCGCCAGCAGCTTGGGATCTGGCGGCGAAGAGACCCAGTACTTC.

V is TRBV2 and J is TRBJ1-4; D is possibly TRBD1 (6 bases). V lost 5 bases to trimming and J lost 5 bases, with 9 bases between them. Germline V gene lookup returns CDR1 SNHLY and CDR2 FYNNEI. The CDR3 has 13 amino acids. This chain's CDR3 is CASSPDRNEKLFF. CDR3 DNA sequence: TGTGCCAGCAGTCCTGACAGGAATGAAAAACTGTTTTTT.

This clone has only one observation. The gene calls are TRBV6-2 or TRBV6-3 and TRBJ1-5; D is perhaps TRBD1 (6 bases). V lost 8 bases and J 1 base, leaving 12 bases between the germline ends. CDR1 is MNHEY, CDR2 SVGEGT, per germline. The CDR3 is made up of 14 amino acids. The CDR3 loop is CASRSQGSNQPQHF. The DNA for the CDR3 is TGTGCCAGCCGTTCGCAGGGGAGCAATCAGCCCCAGCATTTT.

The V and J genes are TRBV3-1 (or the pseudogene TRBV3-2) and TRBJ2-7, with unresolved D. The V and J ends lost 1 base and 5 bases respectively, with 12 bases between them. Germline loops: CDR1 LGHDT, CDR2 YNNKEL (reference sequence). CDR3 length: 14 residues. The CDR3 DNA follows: TGTGCCAGCAGCCAAGGGAGTGTCGCGAACGAGCAGTACTTC. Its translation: CASSQGSVANEQYF.

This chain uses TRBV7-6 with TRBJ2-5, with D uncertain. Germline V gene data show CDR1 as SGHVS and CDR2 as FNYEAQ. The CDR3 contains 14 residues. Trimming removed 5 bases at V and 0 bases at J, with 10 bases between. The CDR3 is CASSPTQYQETQYF. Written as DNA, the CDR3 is TGTGCCAGCAGCCCTACTCAGTACCAAGAGACCCAGTACTTC.

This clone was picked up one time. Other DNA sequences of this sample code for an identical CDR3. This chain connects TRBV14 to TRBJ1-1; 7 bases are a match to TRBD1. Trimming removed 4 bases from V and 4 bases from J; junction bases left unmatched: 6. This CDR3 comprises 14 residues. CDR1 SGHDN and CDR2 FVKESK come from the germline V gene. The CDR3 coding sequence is TGTGCCAGCAGCCCCCAGGGGGGGGGCACTGAAGCTTTCTTT. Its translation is CASSPQGGGTEAFF.

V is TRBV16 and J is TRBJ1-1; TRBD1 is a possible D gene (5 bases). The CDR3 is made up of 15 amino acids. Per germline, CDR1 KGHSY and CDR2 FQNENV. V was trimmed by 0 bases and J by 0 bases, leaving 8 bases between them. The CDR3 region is CASSQSRGLNTEAFF. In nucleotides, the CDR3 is TGTGCCAGCAGCCAATCTCGGGGCCTGAACACTGAAGCTTTCTTT.

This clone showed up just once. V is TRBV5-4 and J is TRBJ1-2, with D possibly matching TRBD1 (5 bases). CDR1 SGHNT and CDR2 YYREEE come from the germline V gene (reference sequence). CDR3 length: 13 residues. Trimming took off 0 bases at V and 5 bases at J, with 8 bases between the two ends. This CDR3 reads CASSLAGQYGYTF. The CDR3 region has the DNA TGTGCCAGCAGCTTGGCAGGGCAATATGGCTACACCTTC. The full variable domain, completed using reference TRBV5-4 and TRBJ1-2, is ETGVTQSPTHLIKTRGQQVTLRCSSQSGHNTVSWYQQALGQGPQFIFQYYREEENGRGNFPPRFSGLQFPNYSSELNVNALELDDSALYLCASSLAGQYGYTFGSGTRLTVV.

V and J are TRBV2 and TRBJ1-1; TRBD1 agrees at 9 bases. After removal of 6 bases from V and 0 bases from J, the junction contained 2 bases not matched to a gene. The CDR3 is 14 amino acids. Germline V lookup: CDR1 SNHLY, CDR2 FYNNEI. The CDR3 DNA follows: TGTGCCAGCAGGGACAGGGGTGTGAACACTGAAGCTTTCTTT. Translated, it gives CASRDRGVNTEAFF.